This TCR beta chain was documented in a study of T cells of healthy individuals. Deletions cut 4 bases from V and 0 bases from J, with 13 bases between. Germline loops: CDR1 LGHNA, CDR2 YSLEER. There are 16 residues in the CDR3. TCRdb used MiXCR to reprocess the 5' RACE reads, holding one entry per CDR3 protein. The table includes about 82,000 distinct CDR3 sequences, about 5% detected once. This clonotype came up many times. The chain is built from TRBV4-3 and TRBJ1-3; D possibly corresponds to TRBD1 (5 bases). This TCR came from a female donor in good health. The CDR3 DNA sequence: TGCGCCAGCAGCCTCTATCGGGGGAGCTCTGGAAACACCATATATTTT. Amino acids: CASSLYRGSSGNTIYF.